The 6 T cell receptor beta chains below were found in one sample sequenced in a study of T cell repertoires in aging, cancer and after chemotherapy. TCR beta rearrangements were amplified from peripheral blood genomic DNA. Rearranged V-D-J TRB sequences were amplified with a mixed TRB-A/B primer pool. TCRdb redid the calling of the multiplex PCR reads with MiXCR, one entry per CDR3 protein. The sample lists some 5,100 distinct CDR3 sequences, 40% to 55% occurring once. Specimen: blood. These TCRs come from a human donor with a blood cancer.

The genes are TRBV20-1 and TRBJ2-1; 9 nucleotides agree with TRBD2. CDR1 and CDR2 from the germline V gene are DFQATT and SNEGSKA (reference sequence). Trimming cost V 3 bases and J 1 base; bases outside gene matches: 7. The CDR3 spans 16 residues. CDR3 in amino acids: CSASSVSGRSYNEQFF. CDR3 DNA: TGCAGTGCTAGTTCCGTTAGCGGGAGATCCTACAATGAGCAGTTCTTC.

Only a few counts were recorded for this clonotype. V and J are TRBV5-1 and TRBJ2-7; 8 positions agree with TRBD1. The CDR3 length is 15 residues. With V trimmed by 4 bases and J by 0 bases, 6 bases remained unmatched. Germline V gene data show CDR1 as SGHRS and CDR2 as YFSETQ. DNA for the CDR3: TGCGCCAGCAGCATTCGGGACAGGTCCTCCTACGAGCAGTACTTC. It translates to CASSIRDRSSYEQYF.

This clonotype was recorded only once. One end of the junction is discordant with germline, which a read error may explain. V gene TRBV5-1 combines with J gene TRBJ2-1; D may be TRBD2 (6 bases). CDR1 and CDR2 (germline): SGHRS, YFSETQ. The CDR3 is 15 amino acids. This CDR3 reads CASSQGTSFLNEQFF. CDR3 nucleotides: TGTGCCAGCAGCCAAGGCACTAGCTTTCTCAATGAGCAGTTCTTC. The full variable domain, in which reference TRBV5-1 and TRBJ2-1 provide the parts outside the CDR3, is KAGVTQTPRYLIKTRGQQVTLSCSPISGHRSVSWYQQTPGQGLQFLFEYFSETQRNKGNFPGRFSGRQFSNSRSEMNVSTLELGDSALYLCASSQGTSFLNEQFFGPGTRLTVL.

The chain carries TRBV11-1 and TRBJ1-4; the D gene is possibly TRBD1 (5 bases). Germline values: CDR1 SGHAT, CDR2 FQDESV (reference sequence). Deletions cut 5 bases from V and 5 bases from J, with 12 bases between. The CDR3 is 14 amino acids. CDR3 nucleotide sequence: TGTGCCAGCAGCCCGATGGGGCGGAATGAAAAACTGTTTTTT. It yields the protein CASSPMGRNEKLFF.

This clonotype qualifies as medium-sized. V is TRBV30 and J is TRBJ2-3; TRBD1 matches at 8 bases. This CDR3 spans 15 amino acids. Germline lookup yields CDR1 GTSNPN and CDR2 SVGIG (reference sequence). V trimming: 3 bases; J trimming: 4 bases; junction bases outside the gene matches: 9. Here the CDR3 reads CAWSLTGQGADTQYF. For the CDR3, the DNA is TGTGCCTGGAGCCTTACCGGACAGGGAGCAGATACGCAGTATTTT.

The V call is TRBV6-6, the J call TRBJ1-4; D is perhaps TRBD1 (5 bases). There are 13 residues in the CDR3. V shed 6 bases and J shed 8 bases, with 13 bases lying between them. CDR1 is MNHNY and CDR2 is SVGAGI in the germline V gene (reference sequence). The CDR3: CASSPVGGEKLFF. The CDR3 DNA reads TGTGCCAGCAGCCCGGTGGGGGGGGAAAAACTGTTTTTT.